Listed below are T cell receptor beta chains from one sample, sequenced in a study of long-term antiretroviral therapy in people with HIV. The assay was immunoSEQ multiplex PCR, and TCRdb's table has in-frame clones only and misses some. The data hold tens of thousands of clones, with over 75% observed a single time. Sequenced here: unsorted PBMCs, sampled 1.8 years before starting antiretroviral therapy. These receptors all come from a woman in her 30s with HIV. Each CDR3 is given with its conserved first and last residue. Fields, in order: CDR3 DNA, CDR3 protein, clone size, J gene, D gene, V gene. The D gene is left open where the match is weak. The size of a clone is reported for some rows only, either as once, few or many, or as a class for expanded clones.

TGTGCCAGCAGCGTAGCCCCTGTCGGGGGCTACGAGCAGTACTTC | CASSVAPVGGYEQYF | NA | TRBJ2-7 | NA | TRBV9
TGTGCCAGCAGCTTAACCTTGAACACTGAAGCTTTCTTT | CASSLTLNTEAFF | NA | TRBJ1-1 | NA | TRBV7-2
TGTGCCACTATACTGGACAGGGGGCTAGGCAATCAGCCCCAGCATTTT | CATILDRGLGNQPQHF | NA | TRBJ1-5 | TRBD1 | TRBV28
TGTGCCAGCAGTCGCGGGGGAGCTCACACTGAAAAACTGTTTTTT | CASSRGGAHTEKLFF | NA | TRBJ1-4 | NA | TRBV6-6
TGTGCCAGCAGCCTGAGACAGGGATCGAACACCGGGGAGCTGTTTTTT | CASSLRQGSNTGELFF | NA | TRBJ2-2 | TRBD1 | TRBV7-9
TGTGCCAGCCACAGGGGGAGTAATGAGCAGTTCTTC | CASHRGSNEQFF | NA | TRBJ2-1 | TRBD1 | TRBV5-4
TGTGCCAGCAGCTTAATTGAGAATTCACCCCTCCACTTT | CASSLIENSPLHF | few | TRBJ1-6 | NA | TRBV7-3
TGTGCCAGCAGTCCCTTAGGGGGGGGGAATAACTATGGCTACACCTTC | CASSPLGGGNNYGYTF | NA | TRBJ1-2 | NA | TRBV25-1
TGTGCCAGCAGCACCTCTGGGGCCAGGGATTATGTTCAGCCCCAGCATTTT | CASSTSGARDYVQPQHF | NA | TRBJ1-5 | NA | TRBV28
TGTGCCAGCAGCCTAGGGGGCAGGAGCTATGGCTACACCTTC | CASSLGGRSYGYTF | NA | TRBJ1-2 | TRBD1 | TRBV7-8
TGTGCCAGTAGTACAATAGACAGGGTGACAGATACGCAGTATTTT | CASSTIDRVTDTQYF | NA | TRBJ2-3 | TRBD1 | TRBV19
TGCGCCAGCAGCTTGGCAGGGCGCACTGAAGCTTTCTTT | CASSLAGRTEAFF | NA | TRBJ1-1 | NA | TRBV5-1
TGTGCCAGCAGCTTATCTTTGACCCAGAACACCGGGGAGCTGTTTTTT | CASSLSLTQNTGELFF | NA | TRBJ2-2 | NA | TRBV13
TGTGCCAGCTCACCACCCCCCAGGGTGTCTGAAGAGACCCAGTACTTC | CASSPPPRVSEETQYF | NA | TRBJ2-5 | NA | TRBV18
TGTGCCAGCAGCTTAACTAGCGGGGGAGGTAATGAGCAGTTCTTC | CASSLTSGGGNEQFF | few | TRBJ2-1 | TRBD2 | TRBV7-6
TGTGCCAGCAGCGTAAAGGCCGGGACAGGGATGGGCGGCTACACCTTC | CASSVKAGTGMGGYTF | once | TRBJ1-2 | TRBD1 | TRBV7-2
TGTGCCAGTAGGTTTTCGACAGGGGTTTATGGCTACACCTTC | CASRFSTGVYGYTF | NA | TRBJ1-2 | TRBD1 | TRBV19
TGTGCCAGCAGCGGGCTGGGTCTTGGCGGCCAGGGCCACAATGAGCAGTTCTTC | CASSGLGLGGQGHNEQFF | NA | TRBJ2-1 | NA | TRBV5-6
TGTGCCAGCAGCCCCGGCACAGATACGCAGTATTTT | CASSPGTDTQYF | NA | TRBJ2-3 | NA | TRBV7-2
TGTGCCAGCAGTGTGGCAGAGACCCAGTACTTC | CASSVAETQYF | NA | TRBJ2-5 | NA | TRBV25-1
TGTGCCAGCAGTGAATGGTCCTCCAAGTCCAGGGGCCCCAAAAACATTCAGTACTTC | CASSEWSSKSRGPKNIQYF | NA | TRBJ2-4 | NA | TRBV6-1
TGTGCTAGTGGTTTGACTTCGGGGGCGAACTATGGCTACACCTTC | CASGLTSGANYGYTF | NA | TRBJ1-2 | NA | TRBV12-5
TGTGCCAGCAGCCGAGAAGGGGGTTATTCAGATACGCAGTATTTT | CASSREGGYSDTQYF | NA | TRBJ2-3 | NA | TRBV2
TGTGCCTGGAGTAGGGGACAGGGGACTTGGAGCGAGACCCAGTACTTC | CAWSRGQGTWSETQYF | NA | TRBJ2-5 | TRBD1 | TRBV30
TGTGCCAGCAGCTGGACAGGGATATCAGATACGCAGTATTTT | CASSWTGISDTQYF | NA | TRBJ2-3 | TRBD1 | TRBV7-2
TGCGCCAGCAGCTTCTCCAGTGGGGTGGAGACCCAGTACTTC | CASSFSSGVETQYF | NA | TRBJ2-5 | NA | TRBV5-1